Each of the 15 T cell receptor beta chains below was sequenced from the same sample in a study of identical twins. TCRdb itself ran the 5' RACE reads through MiXCR, one entry per CDR3 protein. The table lists 700,000 or so distinct CDR3 sequences, more than 6.5% of them singletons. These same records also appear under a second study, on yellow fever vaccine responses in identical twins.

The sample consisted of PBMCs. These receptors came from a woman younger than 30 in good health.

The chain couples TRBV28 to TRBJ2-5, with D possibly matching TRBD1 (6 bases). Deletions cut 2 bases from V and 5 bases from J, with 12 bases between. This CDR3 has 14 residues. Germline CDR1 and CDR2: MDHEN and SYDVKM. As DNA, the CDR3 is TGTGCCAGCAGTTTACAACAGGGATTTGAGACCCAGTACTTC. Translated: CASSLQQGFETQYF.

This clonotype has a handful of counts. V and J are TRBV27 and TRBJ1-4; 8 bases agree with TRBD1. The germline V gene encodes CDR1 MNHEY and CDR2 SMNVEV (reference sequence). After removal of 2 bases from V and 4 bases from J, the junction contained 3 bases not matched to a gene. This CDR3 spans 15 amino acids. CDR3 sequence: CASSLAGGLNEKLFF. For the CDR3, the DNA is TGTGCCAGCAGTTTAGCAGGGGGCCTTAATGAAAAACTGTTTTTT.

This clonotype showed up many times. The gene calls are TRBV4-3 and TRBJ2-7; D is uncertain. Trimming shortened V by 0 bases and J by 0 bases, and 12 bases separated the two germline ends. Per germline, CDR1 LGHNA and CDR2 YSLEER. The length of the CDR3 is 16 residues. DNA of the CDR3: TGCGCCAGCAGCCAAGAGTACAGTCAAAACTCCTACGAGCAGTACTTC. Residues: CASSQEYSQNSYEQYF.

This clonotype was seen only a few times. This chain joins TRBV6-1 and TRBJ2-5, with D possibly matching TRBD1 (5 bases). This CDR3 has 16 amino acids. From germline, CDR1 is MNHNS and CDR2 SASEGT. The V end was cut by 7 bases, the J end by 1 base, with 19 bases between. In DNA form, the CDR3 reads TGTGCCAGCACCCTCCCAGGTCTCAGGGCCCAAGAGACCCAGTACTTC. It specifies CASTLPGLRAQETQYF.

J is TRBJ2-1 and V is TRBV6-5; 7 bases are a match to TRBD1. Germline V CDR1 and CDR2: MNHEY, SVGAGI. The CDR3 extends over 16 amino acids. The junction had 13 bases not matched to a gene; V was cut back by 4 bases and J by 7 bases. The CDR3 DNA follows: TGTGCCAGCAGTTCTTTCGGGCAGGGGGTACGGAATGAGCAGTTCTTC. Protein product: CASSSFGQGVRNEQFF.

Judged by abundance, this clonotype is medium-sized (0.01 to 0.1%). This chain joins TRBV5-6 and TRBJ2-5, with 13 bases that match TRBD2. Unmatched junction bases numbered 6, after V lost 5 bases and J lost 5 bases. CDR1 and CDR2 from the germline V gene are SGHDT and YYEEEE. The CDR3 runs 15 residues. For the CDR3, the DNA is TGTGCCAGCAGTCAAGGGACTAGCGGGACGGAGACCCAGTACTTC. It encodes CASSQGTSGTETQYF.

This clonotype occurred a few times. The chain carries TRBV3-1 and TRBJ2-7, with 8 positions matching TRBD2. V lost 5 bases and J lost 7; bases outside the gene matches: 16. The CDR3 consists of 16 residues. Germline CDR1 and CDR2: LGHDT and YNNKEL (reference sequence). CDR3 coding DNA: TGTGCCAGCAGCGTTGCTAGACTAGCGTGGTTTGGTGAGCAGTACTTC. Protein sequence: CASSVARLAWFGEQYF.

Notes on this clonotype: Being one base from a much bigger clone, this may be a read error. The chain joins TRBV24-1 to TRBJ2-4, with TRBD1 as a possible D gene (6 bases). CDR3 size: 15 residues. Germline V gene data show CDR1 as KGHDR and CDR2 as SFDVKD. For the CDR3, the DNA is TGTGCCACCAGTGATCCAGGGGATGCCAAAGACATTCAGTACTTC. It translates to CATSDPGDAKDIQYF.

This clonotype appeared many times. The chain employs TRBV30 and TRBJ2-1; possible D gene TRBD2, 6 bases. The CDR3 totals 11 residues. V lost 5 bases to trimming and J lost 11 bases, with 13 bases between them. CDR1 is GTSNPN and CDR2 is SVGIG in the germline V gene (reference sequence). The CDR3 region has the DNA TGTGCCTGGCAAACTAGCACCAAGCAGTTCTTC. Translating it yields CAWQTSTKQFF.

This clonotype has a count of ten or more. The chain carries TRBV12-3 or TRBV12-4 and TRBJ2-3; 7 bases agree with TRBD2. The V gene end was trimmed by 6 bases and the J gene end by 4 bases; junction bases not matched to a gene: 7. The CDR3 is 14 amino acids. DNA of the CDR3: TGTGCCAGCAGCGGCGGGGGAGTTTCAGATACGCAGTATTTT. This sequence encodes CASSGGGVSDTQYF.

In its sample, this clonotype was seen a few times. This chain links TRBV27 with TRBJ2-7, with D perhaps matching TRBD1 or TRBD2 (7 bases each). The CDR3 has 16 amino acids. The germline gives CDR1 MNHEY, CDR2 SMNVEV (reference sequence). The V gene lost 6 bases and the J gene lost 7 bases, with 25 bases spanning the gap. The CDR3 loop reads CASSYRGQGGSWEQYF. The CDR3 DNA is TGTGCCAGCAGCTACCGGGGCCAGGGGGGGAGTTGGGAGCAGTACTTC.

The J gene is TRBJ2-1, the V gene TRBV7-3, with 11 bases lining up with TRBD2. J gave up 6 bases and V 2 bases, and 3 bases lay outside the gene matches. Germline loops: CDR1 SGHTA, CDR2 FQGTGA. The CDR3 is made up of 15 amino acids. CDR3 region: CASSLFSGGANEQFF. In DNA form, the CDR3 reads TGTGCCAGCAGCTTATTTAGCGGGGGGGCCAATGAGCAGTTCTTC.

This clonotype was observed a handful of times. The J gene is TRBJ2-7, the V gene TRBV7-2; 10 bases map to TRBD1. Germline-derived CDR1 and CDR2 are SGHTA and FQGNSA. V gave up 4 bases and J gave up 3 bases; unmatched junction bases: 6. The CDR3 extends over 15 amino acids. This CDR3 reads CASSSAGTGVYEQYF. The CDR3 DNA sequence: TGTGCCAGCAGCTCCGCCGGGACAGGGGTCTACGAGCAGTACTTC.

This clonotype was seen only a few times. V and J are TRBV27 and TRBJ1-2, with 8 nucleotides matching TRBD1. CDR3 size: 13 residues. V lost 5 bases, J lost 8 bases, and 7 bases stayed unmatched. Germline CDR1 and CDR2: MNHEY and SMNVEV (reference sequence). CDR3 DNA sequence: TGTGCCAGCAGTCTAACAGGGGGTAGCGGCTACACCTTC. It encodes CASSLTGGSGYTF.

This chain joins TRBV6-4 and TRBJ1-1; D may be TRBD1 (6 bases). Deletions cut 2 bases from V and 5 bases from J, with 15 bases between. The CDR3 spans 15 residues. CDR1 and CDR2 (germline): MRHNA, SNTAGT. The CDR3 DNA follows: TGTGCCAGCAGTGACAAGCAGGTAGGGGGGACTGAAGCTTTCTTT. Translated: CASSDKQVGGTEAFF.